This is a list of T cell receptor beta chains from one sample in a study of regulatory T cells in long-lasting Graves disease. One entry per CDR3 protein results from TCRdb running MiXCR on the multiplex PCR reads. The table has some 280,000 distinct CDR3 sequences, 22% seen once. This specimen was peripheral blood mononuclear cells (PBMCs), taken when the disease was refractory, from a patient treated with antithyroid drugs. These TCRs come from a female donor with Graves disease. Each CDR3 is given with its conserved first and last residue. D genes are given only for firm matches. Size values are once, few and many counts, or a class for expanded clones, and some rows have none.

TRBD2,TRBJ2-5,TRBV20-1,few,24,CSARRTPGLPGREIGWAERETQYF,TGCAGTGCTAGACGAACCCCGGGACTACCAGGCCGGGAGATAGGATGGGCGGAGAGAGAGACCCAGTACTTC
NA,TRBJ2-2,TRBV7-8,many,16,CASSLESPGNTGELFF,TGTGCCAGCAGCTTAGAATCTCCAGGGAACACCGGGGAGCTGTTTTTT
TRBD1,TRBJ2-7,TRBV28,NA,14,CASTPGTATYEQYF,TGTGCCAGCACCCCTGGGACAGCCACCTACGAGCAGTACTTC
NA,TRBJ2-5,TRBV28,many,15,CASSLLIGGQETQYF,TGTGCCAGCAGTTTGCTTATTGGGGGCCAAGAGACCCAGTACTTC
NA,TRBJ2-7,TRBV11-2,NA,16,CASSLSLISDAYEQYF,TGTGCCAGCAGCTTATCCCTTATCTCCGACGCCTACGAGCAGTACTTC
TRBD1,TRBJ2-2,TRBV20-1,NA,15,CSAGDRDGDTGELFF,TGCAGTGCTGGTGACAGGGACGGAGACACCGGGGAGCTGTTTTTT
TRBD2,TRBJ2-7,TRBV29-1,many,14,CSVGGGRALYEQYF,TGCAGCGTTGGTGGCGGGAGGGCCCTCTACGAGCAGTACTTC
NA,TRBJ2-7,TRBV20-1,few,12,CSAAPPASEQYF,TGCAGTGCCGCCCCCCCCGCGTCCGAGCAGTACTTC
NA,TRBJ2-2,TRBV20-1,few,14,CSAEGIGASGELFF,TGCAGTGCTGAAGGGATAGGGGCGTCCGGGGAGCTGTTTTTT
NA,TRBJ2-7,TRBV12-3/TRBV12-4,many,14,CASSFHTSRYEQYF,TGTGCCAGCAGTTTCCACACGTCGCGCTACGAGCAGTACTTC
NA,TRBJ1-1,TRBV11-2,NA,13,CASSSRGHTEALF,TGTGCCAGCAGCTCCCGGGGGCACACTGAAGCTCTCTTT
NA,TRBJ2-5,TRBV28,NA,12,CASTTPQETQYF,TGTGCCAGCACCACACCCCAAGAGACCCAGTACTTC
TRBD1,TRBJ2-7,TRBV3-1,many,15,CASSQGHRTGSEQYF,TGTGCCAGCAGCCAAGGACATCGGACAGGGAGCGAGCAGTACTTC
NA,TRBJ2-7,TRBV4-1,NA,14,CASSRGFLSYEQYF,TGCGCCAGCAGCCGGGGCTTTCTCTCCTACGAGCAGTACTTC
NA,TRBJ2-5,TRBV7-2,NA,14,CASSLTGASGGQYF,TGTGCCAGCAGCCTGACAGGGGCCTCGGGGGGGCAGTACTTC
TRBD1,TRBJ2-7,TRBV4-3,NA,15,CASSQRRTGRNEQYF,TGCGCCAGCAGCCAAAGGAGGACAGGGAGAAACGAGCAGTACTTC
NA,TRBJ2-7,TRBV6-5,many,16,CASSYSGGDSSYEQYF,TGTGCCAGCAGTTACTCGGGGGGAGACAGCTCCTACGAGCAGTACTTC
NA,TRBJ2-7,TRBV28,many,16,CASKWGLTRRSYEQYF,TGTGCCAGCAAGTGGGGGCTCACTAGGCGGTCCTACGAGCAGTACTTC
NA,TRBJ1-2,TRBV28,many,15,CASSYRTDVNYGYTF,TGTGCCAGCAGTTACCGGACAGACGTCAACTATGGCTACACCTTC
TRBD2,TRBJ2-2,TRBV6-2/TRBV6-3,NA,19,CASSEPGLAGGGDTGELFF,TGTGCCAGCAGTGAGCCGGGACTAGCGGGAGGCGGCGACACCGGGGAGCTGTTTTTT